This entry concerns a single T cell receptor (beta chain). The data were produced by immunoSEQ multiplex PCR, yet TCRdb's version contains in-frame clones alone and is incomplete. This table holds about 6,400 clones, approximately 80% found once. Per the germline V gene, CDR1 is MDHEN and CDR2 is SYDVKM. V dropped 6 bases and J dropped 7; count of bases not matched to a gene: 6. The CDR3 runs to 14 residues. This sample was taken from a study of blood T cell repertoires in COVID-19. J is TRBJ1-6 and V is TRBV28; 7 bases line up with TRBD1. This TCR was recovered from a human donor with active COVID-19. The donor label of this sample is uncertain. The source material was peripheral blood. The CDR3 spells CASRPGTANSPLHF. In DNA, the CDR3 is TGTGCCAGCAGGCCCGGGACAGCGAATTCACCCCTCCACTTT.